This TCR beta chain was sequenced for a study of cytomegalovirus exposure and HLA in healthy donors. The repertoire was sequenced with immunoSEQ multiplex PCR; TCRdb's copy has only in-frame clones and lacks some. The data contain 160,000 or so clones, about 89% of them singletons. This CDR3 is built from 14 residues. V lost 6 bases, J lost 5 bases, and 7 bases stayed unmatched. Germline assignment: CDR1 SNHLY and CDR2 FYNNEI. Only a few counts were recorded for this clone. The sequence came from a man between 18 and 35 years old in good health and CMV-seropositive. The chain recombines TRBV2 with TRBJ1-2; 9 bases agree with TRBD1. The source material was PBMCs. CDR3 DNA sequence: TGTGCCAGCAGCGCCGGACAGGGGCGATATGGCTACACCTTC. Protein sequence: CASSAGQGRYGYTF.